This T cell receptor (beta chain) originates from a study of T cell responses to AZD1222 COVID-19 vaccine. Study-level findings and limits: The sample set comprised mostly white British donors with more females, and clonal diversity was possibly underestimated. Samples come after the peak T cell response, not at day 14.

Clones were read by immunoSEQ multiplex PCR, and TCRdb kept only the in-frame ones, dropping some. The sample lists around 140,000 clones; over 75% were seen once. Concerning this clone itself: The antigen is not known.

V lost 8 bases and J 0 bases, leaving 11 bases between the germline ends. The V gene's germline CDR1 is MRHNA and CDR2 SNTAGT. The CDR3 has 14 amino acids. This specimen was peripheral blood, taken on day 0 of AZD1222 vaccination. The sequence was obtained from an adult in good health. This sequence joins TRBV6-4 and TRBJ1-5; D ambiguous. In DNA form, the CDR3 reads TGTGCCAGCCCATCAGCGTATAGCAATCAGCCCCAGCATTTT. This sequence encodes CASPSAYSNQPQHF.